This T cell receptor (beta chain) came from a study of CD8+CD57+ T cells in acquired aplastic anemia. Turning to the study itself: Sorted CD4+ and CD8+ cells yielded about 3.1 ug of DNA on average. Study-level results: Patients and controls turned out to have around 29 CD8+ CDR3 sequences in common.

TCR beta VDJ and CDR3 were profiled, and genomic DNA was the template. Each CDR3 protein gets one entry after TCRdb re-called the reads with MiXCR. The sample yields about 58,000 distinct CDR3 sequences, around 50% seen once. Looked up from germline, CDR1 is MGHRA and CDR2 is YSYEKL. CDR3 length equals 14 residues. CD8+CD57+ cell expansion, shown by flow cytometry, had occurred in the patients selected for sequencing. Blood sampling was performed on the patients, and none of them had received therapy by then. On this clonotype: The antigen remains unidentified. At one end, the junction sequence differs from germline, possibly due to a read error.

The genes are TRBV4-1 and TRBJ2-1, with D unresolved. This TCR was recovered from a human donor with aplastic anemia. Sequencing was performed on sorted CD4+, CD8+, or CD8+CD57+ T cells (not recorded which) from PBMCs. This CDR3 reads CASSSSNRYNEQFF. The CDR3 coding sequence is TGTGCCAGCAGTTCCTCTAACCGGTACAATGAGCAGTTCTTC.